This T cell receptor beta chain was sequenced during a study of T-cell memory formation after mild COVID-19. Study-level information: Largely, TCR clusters stayed within a single donor.

On this clonotype: Its cognate antigen is unknown.

MiXCR was run by TCRdb on the 5' RACE reads, yielding one entry per CDR3 protein. The data show roughly 250,000 distinct CDR3 sequences, over 15% seen once. V lost 4 bases and J lost 4, with 14 bases in between. The germline V gene has CDR1 SGDLS and CDR2 YYNGEE. This CDR3 comprises 14 residues. Overall study findings and caveats: CD4+ bias marked clones expanding day 15 to 37, unlike balanced contracting clones. Confirmation was lacking for SARS-CoV-2 specificity of second-wave clones that peaked on day 37. Pre-infection memory held some responding clones, suggesting pre-existing cross-reactive T cells responded.

The sequence derives from a man between 18 and 29 years old who had mild COVID-19 (a few samples of this study predate the infection). Cell type and time point are not known. Sequenced: PBMCs or a T cell subset sorted from them (not recorded which). The V gene is TRBV9, the J gene TRBJ1-2; no definite D call. In DNA form, the CDR3 reads TGTGCCAGCAGCCCGGCCCCGGACCTCTATGGCTACACCTTC. Translating it yields CASSPAPDLYGYTF.